These T cell receptor beta chains were read from a single sample in a study of response to subunit inactivated influenza vaccine. TCRdb processed the RT-PCR reads anew with MiXCR; each CDR3 protein has one entry. The sample lists roughly 700,000 distinct CDR3 sequences; approximately 15% were seen once. The sequencing here drew on PBMCs from blood, taken 14 days before vaccination. These receptors were taken from a man aged 50-60 years who received an inactivated influenza vaccine. The CDR3 runs from the conserved cysteine through the conserved F or W. A D gene is named only where the DNA matches it firmly. Expanded clones get a size class; other rows say once, few or many, or leave the size out.

TRBV12-3/TRBV12-4	few	TRBJ1-6	NA	TGTGCCAGCAGTCCCGGGACACCCGGGACCTATAATTCACCCCTCCACTTT	CASSPGTPGTYNSPLHF
TRBV4-3	many	TRBJ1-2	NA	TGCGCCAGCAGCCAAGTACCGGGGGTTTATGGCTACACCTTC	CASSQVPGVYGYTF
TRBV11-2	NA	TRBJ2-3	TRBD2	TGTGCCAGCAGCCGACTAGCGGGGGGGCAGACAGATACGCAGTATTTT	CASSRLAGGQTDTQYF
TRBV7-9	NA	TRBJ1-6	NA	TGTGCCAGCAGTTTAGGGAACGGGGGAAATTCACCCCTCCACTTT	CASSLGNGGNSPLHF
TRBV7-9	NA	TRBJ2-1	TRBD1	TGTGCCAGCAGCTCGCATGGGACAGGGGACAATGAGCAGTTCTTC	CASSSHGTGDNEQFF
TRBV6-2/TRBV6-3	NA	TRBJ1-1	NA	TGTGCCAGCAGTTACGTAGGGAGAAGCACTGAAGCTTTCTTT	CASSYVGRSTEAFF
TRBV6-1	NA	TRBJ1-4	NA	TGTGCCAGCAGCAAACCAGGGGCGGATGAAAAACTGTTTTTT	CASSKPGADEKLFF
TRBV29-1	few	TRBJ2-5	TRBD2	TGCAGCGTTGGGGGAATAGCGGGAGGTCTAGGGGAGACCCAGTACTTC	CSVGGIAGGLGETQYF
TRBV9	NA	TRBJ2-6	TRBD1	TGTGCCAGCAGCGACTGGACAGGGCCCGGGGCCAACGTCCTGACTTTC	CASSDWTGPGANVLTF
TRBV21-1	NA	TRBJ2-7	NA	TGTGCCAGCAGTAGCGGGAGCGAACCGAAGGCATACGAGCAGTACTTC	CASSSGSEPKAYEQYF
TRBV20-1	NA	TRBJ2-6	NA	TGCAGTGCAAATACAGGAAGCTCTGGGGCCAACGTCCTGACTTTC	CSANTGSSGANVLTF
TRBV6-1	NA	TRBJ2-5	NA	TGTGCCAGCAGTGAAGCGGGGACGGTCGAAGAGACCCAGTACTTC	CASSEAGTVEETQYF
TRBV20-1	NA	TRBJ2-5	TRBD1	TGCAGTGCTAGGGGGCACTTAGGGGGCGCACAAGAGACCCAGTACTTC	CSARGHLGGAQETQYF
TRBV5-5	NA	TRBJ1-2	NA	TGTGCCAGCAGCTTGTGGTCCGTGGGGAAAGACTATGGCTACACCTTC	CASSLWSVGKDYGYTF
TRBV4-2	NA	TRBJ1-5	TRBD1	TGTGCCAGCAGCCAAGGGACAGGGAGGTTTCAGCCCCAGCATTTT	CASSQGTGRFQPQHF
TRBV10-3	NA	TRBJ2-7	NA	TGTGCCATAGGACAGTACGAGCAGTACTTC	CAIGQYEQYF
TRBV4-1	few	TRBJ1-1	TRBD1	TGCGCCAGCAGCCAGAGGGGGCGGTTAGGAACTGAAGCTTTCTTT	CASSQRGRLGTEAFF
TRBV14	many	TRBJ2-1	NA	TGTGCCAGCAGCCAAGGTGGGGTTGGTGAGCAGTTCTTC	CASSQGGVGEQFF
TRBV5-1	NA	TRBJ2-5	NA	TGCGCCAGCAGCTTAGGGCCAACAGGGGAGACCCAGTACTTC	CASSLGPTGETQYF
TRBV6-5	few	TRBJ2-5	NA	TGTGCCAGCAGTTCTAAAGGCAGGGGAAGAGAGACCCAGTACTTC	CASSSKGRGRETQYF
TRBV5-5	NA	TRBJ2-7	TRBD2	TGTGCCAGCAGCCTGGGACTAGCAAATCCCTACGAGCAGTACTTC	CASSLGLANPYEQYF
TRBV12-3/TRBV12-4	NA	TRBJ2-1	NA	TGTGCCAGCAACTCATACCCGAACGTCTACAATGAGCAGTTCTTC	CASNSYPNVYNEQFF
TRBV6-6	few	TRBJ1-5	TRBD1	TGTGCCACCGGACAGGCCAGCAATCAGCCCCAGCATTTT	CATGQASNQPQHF
TRBV5-6	many	TRBJ2-5	TRBD2	TGTGCCAGCAGCTTTCTAGCGGGAGGAGAGACCCAGTACTTC	CASSFLAGGETQYF
TRBV3-1	NA	TRBJ2-7	TRBD2	TGTGCCAGCACCGGGAGGGGTGGGGGGACCTACGAGCAGTACTTC	CASTGRGGGTYEQYF
TRBV6-2/TRBV6-3	NA	TRBJ2-1	NA	TGTGCCAGCAGTTACGGGAAAGAGACCCAGTTCTTC	CASSYGKETQFF
TRBV20-1	NA	TRBJ1-1	NA	TGCAGTGCTAGACCAACACCACAGGTTTCGAACACTGAAGCTTTCTTT	CSARPTPQVSNTEAFF
TRBV12-3/TRBV12-4	few	TRBJ1-6	NA	TGTGCCAGCAGTTTCAGCGATAATTCACCCCTCCACTTT	CASSFSDNSPLHF
TRBV27	few	TRBJ2-1	TRBD2	TGTGCCAGCAGTTTAAGGGTACTAGCGGGGACGGATGAGCAGTTCTTC	CASSLRVLAGTDEQFF
TRBV10-3	NA	TRBJ2-2	TRBD2	TGTGCCATCAGTGAGTCGACTAGCGGGATGATCACCGGGGAGCTGTTTTTT	CAISESTSGMITGELFF
TRBV7-3	few	TRBJ2-1	TRBD2	TGTGCCAGCAGCTTAGGACTAGCGGGGAAGTACAATGAGCAGTTCTTC	CASSLGLAGKYNEQFF
TRBV7-8	NA	TRBJ1-1	NA	TGTGCCAGCAGCCCGGGTTTCGGGGTCACTGAAGCTTTCTTT	CASSPGFGVTEAFF
TRBV29-1	many	TRBJ1-2	TRBD1	TGCAGCTGTTCATCAGGGGGGGACGGAGGCTATGGCTACACCTTC	CSCSSGGDGGYGYTF
TRBV20-1	NA	TRBJ2-5	TRBD2	TGCAGTGCTAGAGCCCTACACGGCGGGGGGGAGACCCAGTACTTC	CSARALHGGGETQYF
TRBV3-1	few	TRBJ2-1	TRBD2	TGTGCCAGCCGCCCTAATCAACTAGCGCCTTACAATGAGCAGTTCTTC	CASRPNQLAPYNEQFF
TRBV6-1	NA	TRBJ2-3	NA	TGTGCCAGCAGTGAGGAGCCAGAGAGAGATACGCAGTATTTT	CASSEEPERDTQYF
TRBV19	few	TRBJ2-1	NA	TGTGCCAGTAGTATTACCAGGGGGGCTGAGCAGTTCTTC	CASSITRGAEQFF
TRBV3-1	NA	TRBJ2-2	TRBD2	TGTGCCAGCAGCCAGGGGCTAGGCCTAGCGGGGCGGAGGACCGGGGAGCTGTTTTTT	CASSQGLGLAGRRTGELFF
TRBV12-3/TRBV12-4	NA	TRBJ2-7	NA	TGTGCCAGCAGTTTGGCGGAGGGTCCGCAGTACTTC	CASSLAEGPQYF
TRBV4-1	many	TRBJ1-2	NA	TGCGCCAGCAGCCGGATGACGGAAGCTAACTATGGCTACACCTTC	CASSRMTEANYGYTF
TRBV4-2	few	TRBJ2-7	TRBD2	TGTGCCAGCAGCCAAGCGGCTAGCGGGGGATACGAGCAGTACTTC	CASSQAASGGYEQYF